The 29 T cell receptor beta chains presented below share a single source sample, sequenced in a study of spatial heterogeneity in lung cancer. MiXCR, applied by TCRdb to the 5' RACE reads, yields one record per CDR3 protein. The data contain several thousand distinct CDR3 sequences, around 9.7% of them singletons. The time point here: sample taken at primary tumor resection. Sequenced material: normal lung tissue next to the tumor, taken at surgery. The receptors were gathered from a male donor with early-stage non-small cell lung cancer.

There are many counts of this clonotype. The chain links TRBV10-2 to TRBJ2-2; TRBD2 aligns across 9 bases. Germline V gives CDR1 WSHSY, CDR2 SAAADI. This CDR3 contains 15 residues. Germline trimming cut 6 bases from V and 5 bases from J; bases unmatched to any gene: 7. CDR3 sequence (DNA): TGCGCCAGCAGGAGAGCGGGAGGTGGTACCGGGGAGCTGTTTTTT. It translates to CASRRAGGGTGELFF.

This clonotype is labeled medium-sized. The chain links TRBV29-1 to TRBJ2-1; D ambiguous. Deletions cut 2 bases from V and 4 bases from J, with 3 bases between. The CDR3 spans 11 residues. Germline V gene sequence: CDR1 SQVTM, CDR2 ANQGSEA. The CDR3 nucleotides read TGCAGCGTTGAACAGTACAATGAGCAGTTCTTC. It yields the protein CSVEQYNEQFF.

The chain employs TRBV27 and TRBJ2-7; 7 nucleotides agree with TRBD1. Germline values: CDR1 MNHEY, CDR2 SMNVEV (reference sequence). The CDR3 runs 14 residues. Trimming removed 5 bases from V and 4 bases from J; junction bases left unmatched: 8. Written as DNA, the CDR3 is TGTGCCAGCAGTCTCCCGGGACAGCCATACGAGCAGTACTTC. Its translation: CASSLPGQPYEQYF.

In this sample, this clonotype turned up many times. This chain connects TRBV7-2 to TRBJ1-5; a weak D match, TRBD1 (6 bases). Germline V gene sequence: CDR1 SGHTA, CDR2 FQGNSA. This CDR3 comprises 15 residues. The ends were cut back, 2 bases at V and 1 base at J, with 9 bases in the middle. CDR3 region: CASSLSRGSNQPQHF. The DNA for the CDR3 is TGTGCCAGCAGCTTATCCAGGGGAAGCAATCAGCCCCAGCATTTT.

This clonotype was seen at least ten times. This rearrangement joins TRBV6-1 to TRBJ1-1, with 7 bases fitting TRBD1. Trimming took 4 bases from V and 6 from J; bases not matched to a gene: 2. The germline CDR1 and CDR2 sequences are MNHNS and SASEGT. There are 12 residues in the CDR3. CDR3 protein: CASSGDRPEAFF. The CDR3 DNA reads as TGTGCCAGCAGTGGGGACAGACCTGAAGCTTTCTTT.

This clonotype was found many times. The CDR3 DNA sequence: TGTGCCAGCAGTTTCGGGGGGACAGGTGATCAGCCCCAGCATTTT. It codes for CASSFGGTGDQPQHF. This chain links TRBV28 with TRBJ1-5, with TRBD1 matching 8 bases. J was trimmed by 5 bases and V by 3 bases; bases with no gene match: 6. CDR3 size: 15 residues. Germline assignment: CDR1 MDHEN and CDR2 SYDVKM.

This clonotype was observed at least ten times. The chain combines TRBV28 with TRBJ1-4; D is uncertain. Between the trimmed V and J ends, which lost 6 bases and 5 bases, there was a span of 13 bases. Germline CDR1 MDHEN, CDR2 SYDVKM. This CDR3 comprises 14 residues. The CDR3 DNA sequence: TGTGCCAGCAGGGAGGGTGGAGGGAATGAAAAACTGTTTTTT. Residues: CASREGGGNEKLFF.

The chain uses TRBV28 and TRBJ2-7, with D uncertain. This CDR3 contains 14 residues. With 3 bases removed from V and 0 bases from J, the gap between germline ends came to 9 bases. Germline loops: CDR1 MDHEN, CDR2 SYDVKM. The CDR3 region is CASSFRRRSYEQYF. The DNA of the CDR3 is TGTGCCAGCAGTTTCCGAAGGCGCTCCTACGAGCAGTACTTC.

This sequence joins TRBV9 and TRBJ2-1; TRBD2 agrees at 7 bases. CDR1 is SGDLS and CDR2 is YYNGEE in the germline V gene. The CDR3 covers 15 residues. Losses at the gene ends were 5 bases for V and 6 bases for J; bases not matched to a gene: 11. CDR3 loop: CASRRTREGLNEQFF. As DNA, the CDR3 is TGTGCCAGCAGGAGAACCAGGGAGGGCCTCAATGAGCAGTTCTTC.

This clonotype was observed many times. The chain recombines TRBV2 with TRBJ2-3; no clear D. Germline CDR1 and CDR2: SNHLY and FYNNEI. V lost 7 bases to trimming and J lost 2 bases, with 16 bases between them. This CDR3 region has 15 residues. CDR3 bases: TGTGCCAGCATCCCGGGTCTAGGAGACACAGATACGCAGTATTTT. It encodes CASIPGLGDTDTQYF.

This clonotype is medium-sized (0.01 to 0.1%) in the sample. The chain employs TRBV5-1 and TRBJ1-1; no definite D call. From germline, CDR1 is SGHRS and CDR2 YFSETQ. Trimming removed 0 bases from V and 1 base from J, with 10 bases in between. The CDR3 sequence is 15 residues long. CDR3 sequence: CASSLEPRSNTEAFF. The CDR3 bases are TGCGCCAGCAGCTTGGAGCCCAGATCGAACACTGAAGCTTTCTTT.

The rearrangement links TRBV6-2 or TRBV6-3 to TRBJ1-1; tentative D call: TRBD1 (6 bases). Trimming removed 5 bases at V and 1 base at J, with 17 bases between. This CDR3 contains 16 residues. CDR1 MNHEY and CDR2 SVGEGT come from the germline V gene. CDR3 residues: CASSHPQGLPNTEAFF. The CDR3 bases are TGTGCCAGCAGTCACCCACAGGGCCTACCGAACACTGAAGCTTTCTTT.

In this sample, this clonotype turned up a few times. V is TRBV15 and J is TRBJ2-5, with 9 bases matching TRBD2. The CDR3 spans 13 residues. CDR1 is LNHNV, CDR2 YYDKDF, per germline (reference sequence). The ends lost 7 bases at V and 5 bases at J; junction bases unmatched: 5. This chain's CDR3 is CATTLAGTETQYF. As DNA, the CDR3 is TGTGCCACCACCCTAGCGGGAACGGAGACCCAGTACTTC.

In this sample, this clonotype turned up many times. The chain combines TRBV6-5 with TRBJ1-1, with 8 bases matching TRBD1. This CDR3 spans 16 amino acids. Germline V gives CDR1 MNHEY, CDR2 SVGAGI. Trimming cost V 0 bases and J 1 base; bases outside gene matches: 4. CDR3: CASSYSPTGANTEAFF. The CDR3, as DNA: TGTGCCAGCAGTTACTCCCCGACAGGGGCGAACACTGAAGCTTTCTTT.

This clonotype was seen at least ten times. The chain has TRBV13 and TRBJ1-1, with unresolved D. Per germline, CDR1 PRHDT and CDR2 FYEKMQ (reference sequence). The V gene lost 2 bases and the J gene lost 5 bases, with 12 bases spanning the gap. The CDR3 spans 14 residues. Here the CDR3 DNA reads TGTGCCAGCAGCTTAAGAGGAGGTAGGACTGAAGCTTTCTTT. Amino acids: CASSLRGGRTEAFF. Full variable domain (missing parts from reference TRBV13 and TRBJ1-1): AAGVIQSPRHLIKEKRETATLKCYPIPRHDTVYWYQQGPGQDPQFLISFYEKMQSDKGSIPDRFSAQQFSDYHSELNMSSLELGDSALYFCASSLRGGRTEAFFGQGTRLTVV.

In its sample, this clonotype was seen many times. The CDR3 reads CSAVAGQTGNTIYF. The CDR3 nucleotides are TGCAGTGCTGTCGCAGGACAGACCGGAAACACCATATATTTT. This chain links TRBV20-1 with TRBJ1-3, with a weak D call TRBD1 (6 bases). V was trimmed by 5 bases and J by 4 bases, leaving 15 bases between them. There are 14 residues in the CDR3. Looked up from germline, CDR1 is DFQATT and CDR2 is SNEGSKA (reference sequence).

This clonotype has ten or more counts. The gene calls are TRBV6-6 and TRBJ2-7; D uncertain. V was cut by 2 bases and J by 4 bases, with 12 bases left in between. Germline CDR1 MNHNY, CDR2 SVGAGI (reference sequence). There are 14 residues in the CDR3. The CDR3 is CASSYGPLGYEQYF. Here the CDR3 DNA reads TGTGCCAGCAGTTACGGCCCCTTGGGGTACGAGCAGTACTTC.

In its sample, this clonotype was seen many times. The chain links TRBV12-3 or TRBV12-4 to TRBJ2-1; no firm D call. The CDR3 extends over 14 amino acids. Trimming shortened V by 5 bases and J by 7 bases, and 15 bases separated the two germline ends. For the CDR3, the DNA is TGTGCCAGCAGTCCTGTCACTGGGTTGAATGAGCAGTTCTTC. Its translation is CASSPVTGLNEQFF.

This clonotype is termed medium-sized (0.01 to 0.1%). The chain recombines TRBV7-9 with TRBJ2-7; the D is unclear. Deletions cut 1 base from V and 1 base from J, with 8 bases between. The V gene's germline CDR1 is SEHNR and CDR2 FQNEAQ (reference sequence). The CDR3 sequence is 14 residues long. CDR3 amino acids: CASSLEDASYEQYF. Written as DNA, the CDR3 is TGTGCCAGCAGCTTAGAGGACGCATCCTACGAGCAGTACTTC.

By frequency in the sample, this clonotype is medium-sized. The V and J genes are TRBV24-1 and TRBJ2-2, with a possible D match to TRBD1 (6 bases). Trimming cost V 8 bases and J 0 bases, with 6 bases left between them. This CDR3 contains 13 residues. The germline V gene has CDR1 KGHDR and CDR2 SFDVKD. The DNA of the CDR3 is TGTGCCACCACAGGGGCGAACACCGGGGAGCTGTTTTTT. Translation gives CATTGANTGELFF.

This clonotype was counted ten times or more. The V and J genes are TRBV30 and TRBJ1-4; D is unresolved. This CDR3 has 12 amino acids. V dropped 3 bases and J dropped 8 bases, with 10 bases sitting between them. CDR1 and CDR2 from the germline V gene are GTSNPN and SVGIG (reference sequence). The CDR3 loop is CAWSQLREKLFF. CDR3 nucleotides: TGTGCCTGGAGCCAACTTAGGGAAAAACTGTTTTTT.

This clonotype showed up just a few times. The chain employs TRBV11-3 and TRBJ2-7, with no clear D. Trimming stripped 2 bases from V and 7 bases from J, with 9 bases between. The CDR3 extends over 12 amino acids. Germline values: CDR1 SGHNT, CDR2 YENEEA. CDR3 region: CASSLSPEEQYF. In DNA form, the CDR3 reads TGTGCCAGCAGCTTAAGCCCGGAGGAGCAGTACTTC. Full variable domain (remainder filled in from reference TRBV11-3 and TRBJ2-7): EAGVVQSPRYKIIEKKQPVAFWCNPISGHNTLYWYLQNLGQGPELLIRYENEEAVDDSQLPKDRFSAERLKGVDSTLKIQPAELGDSAVYLCASSLSPEEQYFGPGTRLTVT.

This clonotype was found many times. The CDR3 bases are TGTGCCAGCAGCCAAGTGGGACTAGCGGGATACAATGAGCAGTTCTTC. Translation: CASSQVGLAGYNEQFF. V gene TRBV14 combines with J gene TRBJ2-1, with 13 positions matching TRBD2. The J segment lost 4 bases and the V segment lost 1 base, leaving 1 base of the junction unmatched. Germline-derived CDR1 and CDR2 are SGHDN and FVKESK. CDR3 length equals 16 residues. The whole variable domain, remainder taken from reference TRBV14 and TRBJ2-1, is EAGVTQFPSHSVIEKGQTVTLRCDPISGHDNLYWYRRVMGKEIKFLLHFVKESKQDESGMPNNRFLAERTGGTYSTLKVQPAELEDSGVYFCASSQVGLAGYNEQFFGPGTRLTVL.

The CDR3 sequence: CSVVTLIPTGEDYNEQFF. For the CDR3, the DNA is TGCAGCGTTGTCACCCTTATTCCGACCGGGGAAGATTACAATGAGCAGTTCTTC. The chain links TRBV29-1 to TRBJ2-1; maybe TRBD2 (5 bases). Trimming removed 4 bases at V and 4 bases at J, with 26 bases between. CDR1 is SQVTM, CDR2 ANQGSEA, per germline. The CDR3 consists of 18 residues.

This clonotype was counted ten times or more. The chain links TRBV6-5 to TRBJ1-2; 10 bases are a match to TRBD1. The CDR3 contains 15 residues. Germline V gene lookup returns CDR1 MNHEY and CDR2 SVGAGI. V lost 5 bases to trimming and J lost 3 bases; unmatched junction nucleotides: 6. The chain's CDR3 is CASSTPGQGYYGYTF. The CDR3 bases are TGTGCCAGCAGTACTCCGGGACAGGGGTACTATGGCTACACCTTC.

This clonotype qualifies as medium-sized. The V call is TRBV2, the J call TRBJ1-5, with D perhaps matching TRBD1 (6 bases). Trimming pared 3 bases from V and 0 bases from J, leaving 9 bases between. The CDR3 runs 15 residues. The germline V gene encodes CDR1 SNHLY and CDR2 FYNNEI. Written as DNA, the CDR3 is TGTGCCAGCAGTGAGGGACATAATAGCAATCAGCCCCAGCATTTT. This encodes CASSEGHNSNQPQHF.

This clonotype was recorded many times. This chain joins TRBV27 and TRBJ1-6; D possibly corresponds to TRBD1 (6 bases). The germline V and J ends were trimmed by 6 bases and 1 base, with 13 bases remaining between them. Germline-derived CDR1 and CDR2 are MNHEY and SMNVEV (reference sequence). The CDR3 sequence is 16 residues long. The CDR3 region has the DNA TGTGCCAGCAGCAGAAGCAGGGGTTCCTATAATTCACCCCTCCACTTT. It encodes CASSRSRGSYNSPLHF.

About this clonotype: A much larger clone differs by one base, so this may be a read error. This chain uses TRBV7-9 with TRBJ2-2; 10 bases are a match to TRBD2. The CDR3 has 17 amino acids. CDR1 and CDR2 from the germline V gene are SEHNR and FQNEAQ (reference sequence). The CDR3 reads CTSSLRRLAGAVGELFF. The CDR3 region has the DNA TGTACCAGCAGCCTTCGCCGTCTAGCGGGGGCAGTCGGGGAGCTGTTTTTT.

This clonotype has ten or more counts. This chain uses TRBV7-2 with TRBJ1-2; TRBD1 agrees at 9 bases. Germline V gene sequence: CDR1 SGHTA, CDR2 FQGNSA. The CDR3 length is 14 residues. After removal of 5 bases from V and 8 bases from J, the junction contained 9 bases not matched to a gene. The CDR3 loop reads CASSPTGGAEGYTF. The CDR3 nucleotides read TGTGCCAGCAGCCCAACAGGGGGCGCTGAGGGCTACACCTTC.